The TCR beta chain described here comes from a study of OX40 agonist ivuxolimab in advanced cancers. In the study overall: Three patients got partial responses; one had hepatocellular carcinoma and two had cutaneous melanoma.

Systemic immunosuppression or autoimmune disease history was grounds to exclude patients. General study results and limits: Nonresponders, in some cases, also had low normalized T-cell clonal expansion. The average count of expanded clones was higher among CD8+ T cells than among CD4+.

This clone was observed once. Its antigen remains unknown. This table comes from immunoSEQ multiplex PCR, and its TCRdb copy is limited to in-frame clones, with some not included. The table lists some 90,000 clones, roughly 93% of them singletons. The CDR3 loop spans 17 amino acids. Germline CDR1 reads LNHDA; CDR2 reads SQIVND (reference sequence). V was pared by 5 bases and J by 0 bases, with 10 bases of the junction left unmatched. The origin of this receptor is an adult with an advanced solid tumor such as melanoma, head and neck, liver or kidney cancer. J is TRBJ1-3 and V is TRBV19; the match to TRBD1 covers 7 bases. The specimen comprised CD4+ or CD8+ T cells sorted from blood, sampled in a trial of the OX40 agonist ivuxolimab. CDR3 DNA: TGTGCCAGTAGTCCCCGGGACAGCCCTAACTCTGGAAACACCATATATTTT. Translated, it gives CASSPRDSPNSGNTIYF.